These 5 T cell receptor beta chains were all obtained from the same sample, sequenced in a study of spatial heterogeneity in lung cancer. Time point meaning: blood at routine non-recurrence follow-up after resection. TCRs were sequenced from unsorted whole RNA of tumor, nontumor lung or PBMC. TCRdb re-called the 5' RACE reads through MiXCR, storing one row per CDR3 protein. The sample records some 120,000 distinct CDR3 sequences, 12% being singletons. This material consisted of PBMCs, taken at follow-up. All receptors come from a male donor with early-stage non-small cell lung cancer.

This chain connects TRBV18 to TRBJ1-6; D is uncertain. From germline, CDR1 is KGHSH and CDR2 LQKENI. The V gene lost 2 bases and the J gene lost 7 bases, with 12 bases spanning the gap. This CDR3 spans 15 amino acids. CDR3 sequence reads: CASSPYGHTNSPLHF. In nucleotides, the CDR3 is TGTGCCAGCTCACCATACGGGCACACGAATTCACCCCTCCACTTT.

The chain combines TRBV9 with TRBJ2-3; 12 positions agree with TRBD2. V lost 3 bases and J lost 5; bases outside the gene matches: 10. Germline lookup yields CDR1 SGDLS and CDR2 YYNGEE. This CDR3 region has 17 residues. As DNA, the CDR3 is TGTGCCAGCAGCGAGGCCCCTAGCGGGGGGGCCGGAGATACGCAGTATTTT. Translated, it gives CASSEAPSGGAGDTQYF.

This clonotype came up many times. This rearrangement joins TRBV5-1 to TRBJ2-3, with a weak D call TRBD1 (5 bases). Germline V lookup: CDR1 SGHRS, CDR2 YFSETQ. This CDR3 spans 16 amino acids. Trimming stripped 0 bases from V and 1 base from J, with 12 bases between. CDR3 sequence: CASSLAGRVGTDTQYF. Written as DNA, the CDR3 is TGCGCCAGCAGCTTGGCTGGCAGGGTGGGCACAGATACGCAGTATTTT.

In this sample, this clonotype turned up a few times. The chain joins TRBV15 to TRBJ2-7; 8 bases fit TRBD1. The ends lost 0 bases at V and 3 bases at J; junction bases unmatched: 4. The germline CDR1 and CDR2 sequences are LNHNV and YYDKDF (reference sequence). The CDR3 extends over 15 amino acids. The CDR3 DNA reads as TGTGCCACCAGCAGAGAACTTGGGACAGGCTACGAGCAGTACTTC. Protein sequence: CATSRELGTGYEQYF.

J is TRBJ1-5 and V is TRBV19; possibly TRBD1 for D (5 bases). Trimming cost V 9 bases and J 2 bases, with 14 bases left between them. The germline V gene has CDR1 LNHDA and CDR2 SQIVND (reference sequence). This CDR3 comprises 14 residues. DNA for the CDR3: TGTGCCAGCTTGACAGTCCGGGGCAATCAGCCCCAGCATTTT. Protein product: CASLTVRGNQPQHF.